This TCR beta chain was captured in a study of molecular identifiers for immune sequencing clone quantification. Overall study: Replicate experiments divided RNA from roughly 20,000 or 100,000 naive CD8 cells into five parts and sequenced four. Whole-study findings and limits: Among 800,000 to 1,000,000 naive cells, spiked Jurkat TCR RNA from a single cell was reportedly detectable.

The CDR3 loop spans 15 amino acids. V trimming: 6 bases; J trimming: 3 bases; junction bases outside the gene matches: 6. Germline-derived CDR1 and CDR2 are MNHNY and SVGAGI (reference sequence). MiXCR was run by TCRdb on the PCR reads, yielding one entry per CDR3 protein. This sample has around 9,800 distinct CDR3 sequences, with just under 20% found just once. This clonotype is medium-sized. Its antigen is as yet unknown. This rearrangement joins TRBV6-6 to TRBJ2-3; TRBD1 aligns across 10 bases. The receptor was derived from a human donor in good health. Some libraries in this study had Jurkat cell RNA spiked in. Sequenced input: naive CD8+ T cells from blood, with Jurkat cell RNA spiked in. The sample's subset: FACS-sorted CD8+CD4-CCR7+CD45RA+ naive T cells. This CDR3 is CASRDDRGLTDTQYF. The CDR3 nucleotides are TGTGCCAGCAGAGACGACAGGGGGCTTACAGATACGCAGTATTTT.